A selection of T cell receptor beta chains follows, all from one sample in a study of CD8+CD57+ T cells in acquired aplastic anemia. TCRdb passed the reads through MiXCR, listing each CDR3 protein once. The sample has some 180,000 distinct CDR3 sequences; around 50% are singletons. The sample consisted of sorted CD4+, CD8+, or CD8+CD57+ T cells (not recorded which) from PBMCs. The receptors originated from a human donor with aplastic anemia. The CDR3 runs from the conserved cysteine through the conserved F or W. Each record gives: D gene, J gene, V gene, clone size, CDR3 protein, CDR3 DNA. D genes are given only for firm matches. For some rows the clone size is stated as once, few or many, or as a class when expanded; others skip it.

D gene: TRBD1; J gene: TRBJ2-7; V gene: TRBV2; clone size: NA; CDR3 protein: CARETGNSYEQYF; CDR3 DNA: TGTGCCAGAGAGACAGGGAACTCCTACGAGCAGTACTTC
D gene: NA; J gene: TRBJ2-7; V gene: TRBV29-1; clone size: NA; CDR3 protein: CSFKQQGLPYEQYF; CDR3 DNA: TGCAGCTTTAAACAACAGGGACTCCCCTACGAGCAGTACTTC
D gene: TRBD1; J gene: TRBJ2-4; V gene: TRBV19; clone size: NA; CDR3 protein: CASSGWTGVLENIQYF; CDR3 DNA: TGTGCCAGTAGTGGCTGGACAGGGGTCCTCGAAAACATTCAGTACTTC
D gene: TRBD1; J gene: TRBJ2-1; V gene: TRBV6-5; clone size: NA; CDR3 protein: CASSWGQGAGEQFF; CDR3 DNA: TGTGCCAGCAGTTGGGGACAGGGGGCGGGTGAGCAGTTCTTC
D gene: NA; J gene: TRBJ2-7; V gene: TRBV7-2; clone size: few; CDR3 protein: CASSLGLAISYEQYF; CDR3 DNA: TGTGCCAGCAGCTTAGGGCTAGCGATCTCCTACGAGCAGTACTTC
D gene: NA; J gene: TRBJ2-1; V gene: TRBV2; clone size: many; CDR3 protein: CASSRPGPLYNEQFF; CDR3 DNA: TGTGCCAGCAGTCGTCCGGGACCATTATACAATGAGCAGTTCTTC
D gene: NA; J gene: TRBJ1-5; V gene: TRBV15; clone size: NA; CDR3 protein: CATSSQARSGNQPQHF; CDR3 DNA: TGTGCCACCAGCAGTCAAGCAAGGTCAGGCAATCAGCCCCAGCATTTT
D gene: NA; J gene: TRBJ2-7; V gene: TRBV6-1; clone size: few; CDR3 protein: CASISPGGAYEQYF; CDR3 DNA: TGTGCCAGCATCTCACCAGGGGGGGCCTACGAGCAGTACTTC
D gene: TRBD2; J gene: TRBJ2-2; V gene: TRBV10-3; clone size: once; CDR3 protein: CAISLAGVGTGELFF; CDR3 DNA: TGTGCCATCAGTTTAGCGGGAGTAGGTACCGGGGAGCTGTTTTTT
D gene: NA; J gene: TRBJ2-7; V gene: TRBV7-9; clone size: many; CDR3 protein: CASSKGYEQYF; CDR3 DNA: TGTGCCAGCAGCAAGGGTTACGAGCAGTACTTC
D gene: NA; J gene: TRBJ1-1; V gene: TRBV5-1; clone size: many; CDR3 protein: CASSLSTMNTEAFF; CDR3 DNA: TGCGCCAGCAGCTTATCAACCATGAACACTGAAGCTTTCTTT
D gene: TRBD1; J gene: TRBJ1-5; V gene: TRBV28; clone size: NA; CDR3 protein: CASSYKPGQGGTQPQHF; CDR3 DNA: TGTGCCAGCAGTTATAAACCGGGACAGGGGGGCACTCAGCCCCAGCATTTT
D gene: NA; J gene: TRBJ1-5; V gene: TRBV7-3; clone size: NA; CDR3 protein: CASSLTGKDQPQHF; CDR3 DNA: TGTGCCAGCAGCTTAACAGGGAAAGATCAGCCCCAGCATTTT
D gene: NA; J gene: TRBJ1-6; V gene: TRBV7-6; clone size: NA; CDR3 protein: CASSLGTGTRTNSPLHF; CDR3 DNA: TGTGCCAGCAGCTTAGGAACCGGGACAAGGACTAATTCACCCCTCCACTTT
D gene: TRBD1; J gene: TRBJ1-1; V gene: TRBV29-1; clone size: NA; CDR3 protein: CSVGTGKGAFF; CDR3 DNA: TGCAGCGTTGGGACAGGGAAAGGGGCTTTCTTT
D gene: TRBD1; J gene: TRBJ1-6; V gene: TRBV20-1; clone size: NA; CDR3 protein: CSAHDRGQPLHF; CDR3 DNA: TGCAGCGCTCACGACAGGGGGCAGCCCCTCCACTTT
D gene: TRBD1; J gene: TRBJ1-1; V gene: TRBV20-1; clone size: NA; CDR3 protein: CSARIPGGNTEAFF; CDR3 DNA: TGCAGTGCTAGAATTCCAGGGGGTAACACTGAAGCTTTCTTT
D gene: TRBD1; J gene: TRBJ2-7; V gene: TRBV15; clone size: few; CDR3 protein: CATSKGQVLYEQYF; CDR3 DNA: TGTGCCACCAGCAAGGGACAGGTCCTCTACGAGCAGTACTTC
D gene: NA; J gene: TRBJ2-7; V gene: TRBV7-9; clone size: many; CDR3 protein: CASSSNAAYEQYF; CDR3 DNA: TGTGCCAGCAGCTCAAACGCGGCATACGAGCAGTACTTC
D gene: NA; J gene: TRBJ2-5; V gene: TRBV4-2; clone size: once; CDR3 protein: CASSYRPATQETQYF; CDR3 DNA: TGTGCCAGCAGCTACAGACCAGCTACGCAAGAGACCCAGTACTTC
D gene: TRBD1; J gene: TRBJ1-2; V gene: TRBV29-1; clone size: NA; CDR3 protein: CSLRDSSYGYTF; CDR3 DNA: TGCAGCCTCCGGGACAGTAGCTATGGCTACACCTTC
D gene: NA; J gene: TRBJ2-5; V gene: TRBV7-2; clone size: NA; CDR3 protein: CASSLSRGSQETQYF; CDR3 DNA: TGTGCCAGCAGCTTATCTCGGGGGAGTCAAGAGACCCAGTACTTC
D gene: TRBD1; J gene: TRBJ2-7; V gene: TRBV10-2; clone size: many; CDR3 protein: CASSEYRTGTYEQYF; CDR3 DNA: TGCGCCAGCAGTGAGTACCGGACAGGGACCTACGAGCAGTACTTC
D gene: NA; J gene: TRBJ1-1; V gene: TRBV7-2; clone size: NA; CDR3 protein: CASSPGFRETPFF; CDR3 DNA: TGTGCCAGCAGCCCGGGATTCCGGGAGACTCCTTTCTTT
D gene: NA; J gene: TRBJ1-2; V gene: TRBV20-1; clone size: NA; CDR3 protein: CSARGLDSSGYTF; CDR3 DNA: TGCAGTGCTAGAGGATTGGACAGTAGTGGCTACACCTTC
D gene: NA; J gene: TRBJ2-5; V gene: TRBV6-5; clone size: many; CDR3 protein: CASSPRHNSETQYF; CDR3 DNA: TGTGCCAGCAGTCCTCGACATAATTCGGAGACCCAGTACTTC
D gene: NA; J gene: TRBJ1-1; V gene: TRBV5-1; clone size: few; CDR3 protein: CASKGINTEAFF; CDR3 DNA: TGCGCCAGCAAGGGGATTAACACTGAAGCTTTCTTT
D gene: NA; J gene: TRBJ2-3; V gene: TRBV15; clone size: NA; CDR3 protein: CATNRENTDTQYF; CDR3 DNA: TGTGCCACAAACCGGGAAAACACAGATACGCAGTATTTT
D gene: NA; J gene: TRBJ2-1; V gene: TRBV7-2; clone size: NA; CDR3 protein: CASSLAYFNEQFF; CDR3 DNA: TGTGCCAGCAGCTTGGCCTATTTCAATGAGCAGTTCTTC
D gene: NA; J gene: TRBJ1-2; V gene: TRBV15; clone size: few; CDR3 protein: CATSTTNYGYTF; CDR3 DNA: TGTGCCACCAGCACAACTAACTATGGCTACACCTTC
D gene: TRBD2; J gene: TRBJ2-1; V gene: TRBV24-1; clone size: NA; CDR3 protein: CATSDFPGGINNEQFF; CDR3 DNA: TGTGCCACCAGTGATTTCCCGGGAGGGATAAACAATGAGCAGTTCTTC
D gene: NA; J gene: TRBJ1-6; V gene: TRBV15; clone size: NA; CDR3 protein: CATSRGRDPAISPLHF; CDR3 DNA: TGTGCCACCAGCAGAGGAAGGGACCCAGCTATTTCACCCCTCCACTTT
D gene: NA; J gene: TRBJ2-7; V gene: TRBV6-2/TRBV6-3; clone size: NA; CDR3 protein: CASRPESTYEQYF; CDR3 DNA: TGTGCCAGCCGCCCGGAGAGCACCTACGAGCAGTACTTC